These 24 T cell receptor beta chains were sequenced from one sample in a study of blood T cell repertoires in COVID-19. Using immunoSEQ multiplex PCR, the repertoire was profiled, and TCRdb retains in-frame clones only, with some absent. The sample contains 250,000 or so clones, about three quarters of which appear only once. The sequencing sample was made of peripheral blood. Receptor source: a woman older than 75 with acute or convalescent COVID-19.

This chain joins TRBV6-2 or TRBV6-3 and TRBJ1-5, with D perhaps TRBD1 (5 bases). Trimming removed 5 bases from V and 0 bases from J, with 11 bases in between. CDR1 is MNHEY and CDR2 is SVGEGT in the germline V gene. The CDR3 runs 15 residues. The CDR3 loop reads CASSEEGNSNQPQHF. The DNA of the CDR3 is TGTGCCAGCAGTGAGGAGGGGAATAGCAATCAGCCCCAGCATTTT.

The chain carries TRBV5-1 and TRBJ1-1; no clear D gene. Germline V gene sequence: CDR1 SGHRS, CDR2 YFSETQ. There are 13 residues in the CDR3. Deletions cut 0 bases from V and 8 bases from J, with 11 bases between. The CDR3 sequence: CASSLGGNLEAFF. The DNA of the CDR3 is TGCGCCAGCAGCTTGGGAGGGAACTTGGAAGCTTTCTTT.

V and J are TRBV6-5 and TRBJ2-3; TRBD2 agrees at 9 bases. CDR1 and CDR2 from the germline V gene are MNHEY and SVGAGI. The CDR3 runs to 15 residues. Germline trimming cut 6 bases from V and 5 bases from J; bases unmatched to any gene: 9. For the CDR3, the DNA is TGTGCCAGCAGATCAAAAGCGGGGGGAATAGATACGCAGTATTTT. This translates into CASRSKAGGIDTQYF.

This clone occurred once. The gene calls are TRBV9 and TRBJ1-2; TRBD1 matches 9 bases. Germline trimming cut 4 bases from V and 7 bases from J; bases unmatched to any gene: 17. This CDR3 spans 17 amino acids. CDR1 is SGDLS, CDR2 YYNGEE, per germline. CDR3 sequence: CASSPSHRGRVLGGYTF. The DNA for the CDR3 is TGTGCCAGCAGCCCTAGCCACAGGGGGCGCGTTTTGGGTGGCTACACCTTC.

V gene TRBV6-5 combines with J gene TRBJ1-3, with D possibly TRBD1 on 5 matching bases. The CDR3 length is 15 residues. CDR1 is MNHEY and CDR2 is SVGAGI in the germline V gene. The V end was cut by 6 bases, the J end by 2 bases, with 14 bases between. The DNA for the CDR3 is TGTGCCAGCAGGTCCCCCGGGGGACCTGGAAACACCATATATTTT. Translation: CASRSPGGPGNTIYF.

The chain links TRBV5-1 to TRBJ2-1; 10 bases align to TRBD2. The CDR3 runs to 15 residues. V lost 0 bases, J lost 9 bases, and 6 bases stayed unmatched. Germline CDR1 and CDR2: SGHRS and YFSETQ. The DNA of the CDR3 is TGCGCCAGCAGCTTGGCAGGACTAGCGGAATCTGAGCAGTTCTTC. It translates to CASSLAGLAESEQFF.

This chain's CDR3 is CASSHRVLSGELFF. CDR3 DNA sequence: TGTGCCAGCAGTCACAGGGTCCTTTCCGGGGAGCTGTTTTTT. The chain uses TRBV2 and TRBJ2-2; tentative D call: TRBD1 (6 bases). The CDR3 is 14 amino acids. Germline V gene sequence: CDR1 SNHLY, CDR2 FYNNEI. With 5 bases removed from V and 6 bases from J, the gap between germline ends came to 13 bases.

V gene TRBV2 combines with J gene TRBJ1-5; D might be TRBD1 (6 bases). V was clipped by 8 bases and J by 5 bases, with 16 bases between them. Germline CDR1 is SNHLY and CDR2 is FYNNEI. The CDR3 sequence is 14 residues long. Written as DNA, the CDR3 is TGTGCCAGCGCGAGGGACAATGGCCATCAGCCCCAGCATTTT. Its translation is CASARDNGHQPQHF. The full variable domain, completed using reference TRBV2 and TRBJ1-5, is EPEVTQTPSHQVTQMGQEVILRCVPISNHLYFYWYRQILGQKVEFLVSFYNNEISEKSEIFDDQFSVERPDGSNFTLKIRSTKLEDSAMYFCASARDNGHQPQHFGDGTRLSIL.

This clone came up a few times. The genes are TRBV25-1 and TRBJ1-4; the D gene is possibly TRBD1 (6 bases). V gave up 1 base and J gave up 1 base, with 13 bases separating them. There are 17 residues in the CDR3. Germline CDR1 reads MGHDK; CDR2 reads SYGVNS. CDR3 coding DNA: TGTGCCAGCAGTGAATCGGGCAGGGGAAGAACTAATGAAAAACTGTTTTTT. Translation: CASSESGRGRTNEKLFF.

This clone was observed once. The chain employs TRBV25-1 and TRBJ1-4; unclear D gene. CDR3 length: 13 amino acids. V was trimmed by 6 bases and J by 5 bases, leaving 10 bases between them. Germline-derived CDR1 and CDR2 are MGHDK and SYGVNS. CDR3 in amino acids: CASRAPMNEKLFF. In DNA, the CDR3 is TGTGCCAGCAGGGCCCCAATGAATGAAAAACTGTTTTTT.

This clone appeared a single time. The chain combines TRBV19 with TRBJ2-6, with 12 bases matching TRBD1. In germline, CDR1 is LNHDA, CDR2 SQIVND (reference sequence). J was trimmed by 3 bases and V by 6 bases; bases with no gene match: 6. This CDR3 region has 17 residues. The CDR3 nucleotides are TGTGCCAGTAGCTCGGGACAGGGGGCTGTTGGGGCCAACGTCCTGACTTTC. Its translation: CASSSGQGAVGANVLTF.

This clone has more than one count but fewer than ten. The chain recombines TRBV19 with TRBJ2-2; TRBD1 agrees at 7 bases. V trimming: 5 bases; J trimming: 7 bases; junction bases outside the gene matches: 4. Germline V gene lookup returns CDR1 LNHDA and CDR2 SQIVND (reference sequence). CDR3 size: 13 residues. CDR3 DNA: TGTGCCAGTAGTGAGGGGGCAGGCGGGGAGCTGTTTTTT. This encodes CASSEGAGGELFF.

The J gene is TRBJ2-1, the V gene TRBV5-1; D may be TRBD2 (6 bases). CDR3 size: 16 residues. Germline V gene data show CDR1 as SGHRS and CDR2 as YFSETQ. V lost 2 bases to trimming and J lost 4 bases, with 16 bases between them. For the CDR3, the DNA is TGCGCCAGCAGCTTACGGCCCAGCGGGTCTTACAATGAGCAGTTCTTC. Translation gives CASSLRPSGSYNEQFF. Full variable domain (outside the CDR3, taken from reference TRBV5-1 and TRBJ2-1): KAGVTQTPRYLIKTRGQQVTLSCSPISGHRSVSWYQQTPGQGLQFLFEYFSETQRNKGNFPGRFSGRQFSNSRSEMNVSTLELGDSALYLCASSLRPSGSYNEQFFGPGTRLTVL.

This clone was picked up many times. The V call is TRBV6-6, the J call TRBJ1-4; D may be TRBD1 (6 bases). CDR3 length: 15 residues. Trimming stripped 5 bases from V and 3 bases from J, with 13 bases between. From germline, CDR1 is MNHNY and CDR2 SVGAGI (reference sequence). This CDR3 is CASSPADRPNEKLFF. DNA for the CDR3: TGTGCCAGCAGTCCCGCGGACAGACCTAATGAAAAACTGTTTTTT.

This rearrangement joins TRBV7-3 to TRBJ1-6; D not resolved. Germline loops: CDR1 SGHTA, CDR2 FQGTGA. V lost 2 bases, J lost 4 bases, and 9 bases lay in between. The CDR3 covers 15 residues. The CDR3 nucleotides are TGTGCCAGCAGCTTATTGGCAGGATATAATTCACCCCTCCACTTT. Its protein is CASSLLAGYNSPLHF.

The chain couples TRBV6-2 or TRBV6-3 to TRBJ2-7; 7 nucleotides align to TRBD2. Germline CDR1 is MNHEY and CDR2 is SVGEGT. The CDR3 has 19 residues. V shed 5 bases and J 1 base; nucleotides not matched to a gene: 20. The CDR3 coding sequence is TGTGCCAGCAGTCCCCGATCCGGGACCAACGGGAGGAGGTCCTACGAGCAGTACTTC. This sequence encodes CASSPRSGTNGRRSYEQYF.

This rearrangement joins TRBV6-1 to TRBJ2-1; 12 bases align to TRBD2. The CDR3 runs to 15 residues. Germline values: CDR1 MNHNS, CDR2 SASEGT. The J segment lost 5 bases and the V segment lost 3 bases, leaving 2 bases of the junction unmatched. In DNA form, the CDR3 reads TGTGCCAGCAGTGAGGGACTAGCGGGTAACAATGAGCAGTTCTTC. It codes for CASSEGLAGNNEQFF.

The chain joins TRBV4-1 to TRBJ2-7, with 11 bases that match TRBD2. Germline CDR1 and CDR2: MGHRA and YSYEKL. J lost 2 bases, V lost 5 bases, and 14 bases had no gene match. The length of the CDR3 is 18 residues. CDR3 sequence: CASSRGLAGGADPYEQYF. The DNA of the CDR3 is TGCGCCAGCAGCAGAGGGCTAGCGGGGGGCGCCGACCCCTACGAGCAGTACTTC.

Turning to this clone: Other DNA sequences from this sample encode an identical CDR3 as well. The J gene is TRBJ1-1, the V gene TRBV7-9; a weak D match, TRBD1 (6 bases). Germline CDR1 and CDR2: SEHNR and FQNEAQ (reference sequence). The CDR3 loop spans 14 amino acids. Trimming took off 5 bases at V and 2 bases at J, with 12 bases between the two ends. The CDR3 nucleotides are TGTGCCAGCAGCCCCCAGGGGATTAACACTGAAGCTTTCTTT. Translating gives CASSPQGINTEAFF.

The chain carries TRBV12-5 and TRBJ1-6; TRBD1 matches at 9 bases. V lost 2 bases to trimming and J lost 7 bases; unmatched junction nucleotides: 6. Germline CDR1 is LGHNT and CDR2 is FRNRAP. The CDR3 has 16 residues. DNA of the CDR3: TGTGCTAGTGGTTTGACCACCGGGACAGGGAATTCACCCCTCCACTTT. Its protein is CASGLTTGTGNSPLHF.

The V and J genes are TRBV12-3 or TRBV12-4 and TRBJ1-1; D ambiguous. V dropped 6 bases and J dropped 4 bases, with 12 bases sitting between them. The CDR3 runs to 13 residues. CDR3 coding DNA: TGTGCCAGCAGGATACGGGTTGGCACTGAAGCTTTCTTT. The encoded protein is CASRIRVGTEAFF.

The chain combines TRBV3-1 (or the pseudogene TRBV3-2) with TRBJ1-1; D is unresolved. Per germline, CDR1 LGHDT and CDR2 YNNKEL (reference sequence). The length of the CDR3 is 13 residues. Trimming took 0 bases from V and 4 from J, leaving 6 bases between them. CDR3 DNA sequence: TGTGCCAGCAGCCAAGAATCGGGCACTGAAGCTTTCTTT. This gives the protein CASSQESGTEAFF.

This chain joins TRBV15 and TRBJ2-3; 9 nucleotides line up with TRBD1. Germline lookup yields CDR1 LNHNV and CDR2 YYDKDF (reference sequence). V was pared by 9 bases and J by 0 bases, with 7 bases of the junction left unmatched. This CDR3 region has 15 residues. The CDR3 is CATGTGRASTDTQYF. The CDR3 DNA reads TGTGCCACGGGGACAGGGAGAGCAAGCACAGATACGCAGTATTTT.

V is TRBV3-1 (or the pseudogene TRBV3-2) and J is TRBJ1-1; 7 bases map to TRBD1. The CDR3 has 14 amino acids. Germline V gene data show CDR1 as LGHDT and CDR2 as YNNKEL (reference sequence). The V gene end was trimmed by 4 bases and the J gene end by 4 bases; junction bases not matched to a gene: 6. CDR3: CASSPQTGLTEAFF. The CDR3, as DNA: TGTGCCAGCAGCCCTCAGACAGGGCTCACTGAAGCTTTCTTT.